This TCR beta chain was sequenced in a study of shared clonotypes between healthy human individuals. TCRdb's table, derived via immunoSEQ multiplex PCR, lists solely in-frame clones and lacks some. The sample consists of 850,000 to 1,100,000 clones, about 72% of them appearing once. General study findings and limits: Among donors, sharing of clonotypes was expected to be affected by sequencing depth. The sampled material consisted only of blood, and tissue repertoires are likely to differ.

Germline CDR1 and CDR2: SGHRS and YFSETQ. The CDR3 totals 13 residues. The junction had 2 bases not matched to a gene; V was cut back by 0 bases and J by 6 bases. Notes on this clone: Its antigen remains unknown. Other DNA variants within this sample encode the same CDR3.

The source material was memory CD4+ T cells from PBMCs. The subset denotes: CD45RA-negative fraction. This clonotype originated in a man between 18 and 35 years old in good health. Some clones in this sample may be carry-over from other donors' samples. The chain has TRBV5-1 and TRBJ1-2; TRBD1 aligns across 7 bases. In DNA, the CDR3 is TGCGCCAGCAGCTTGGACAGGGGAAATGGCTACACCTTC. It encodes CASSLDRGNGYTF.